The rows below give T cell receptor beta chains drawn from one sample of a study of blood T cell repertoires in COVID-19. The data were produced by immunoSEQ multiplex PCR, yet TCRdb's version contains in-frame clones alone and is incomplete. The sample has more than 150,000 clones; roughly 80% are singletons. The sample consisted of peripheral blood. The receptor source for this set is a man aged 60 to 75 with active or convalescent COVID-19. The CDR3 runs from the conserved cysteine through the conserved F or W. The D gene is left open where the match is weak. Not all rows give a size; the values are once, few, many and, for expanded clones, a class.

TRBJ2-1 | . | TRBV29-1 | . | CSGRRGGGSGNEQFF | TGCAGCGGAAGAAGGGGGGGAGGTTCTGGGAATGAGCAGTTCTTC
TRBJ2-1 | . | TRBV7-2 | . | CASSPTLPNEQFF | TGTGCCAGCAGTCCTACACTACCGAATGAGCAGTTCTTC
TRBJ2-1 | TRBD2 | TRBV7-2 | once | CASSSQGGNEQFF | TGTGCCAGCAGCTCCCAGGGAGGGAATGAGCAGTTCTTC
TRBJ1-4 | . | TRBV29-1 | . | CSGVVGAQGEKLFF | TGCAGCGGGGTCGTGGGGGCGCAGGGTGAAAAACTGTTTTTT
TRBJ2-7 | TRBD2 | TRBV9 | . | CASSVGSREGYEQYF | TGTGCCAGCAGCGTAGGGTCCAGGGAGGGTTACGAGCAGTACTTC
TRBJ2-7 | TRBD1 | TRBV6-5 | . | CAAGQGLSYEQYF | TGTGCCGCCGGACAGGGGCTATCCTACGAGCAGTACTTC
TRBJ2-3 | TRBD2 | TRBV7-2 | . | CASSLGGSSGRADTQYF | TGTGCCAGCAGCTTAGGGGGGTCTAGCGGGAGGGCAGATACGCAGTATTTT
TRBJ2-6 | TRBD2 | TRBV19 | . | CASRSKGLAGDGANVLTF | TGTGCCAGTAGATCTAAAGGACTAGCGGGAGATGGGGCCAACGTCCTGACTTTC
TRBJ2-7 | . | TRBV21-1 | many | CASSTPSEAYEQYF | TGTGCCAGCAGCACGCCATCCGAGGCCTACGAGCAGTACTTC
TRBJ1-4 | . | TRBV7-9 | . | CASSLNGRGEEKLFF | TGTGCCAGCAGCTTAAACGGCAGGGGCGAGGAAAAACTGTTTTTT
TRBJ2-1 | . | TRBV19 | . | CASRDSSSYNEQFF | TGTGCCAGTAGAGACAGTAGCTCCTACAATGAGCAGTTCTTC
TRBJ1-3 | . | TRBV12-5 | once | CASGLLQGPGNTIYF | TGTGCTAGTGGTTTACTGCAGGGGCCCGGAAACACCATATATTTT
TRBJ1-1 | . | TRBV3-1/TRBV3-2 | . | CASTGVRGTEAFF | TGTGCCAGCACCGGGGTTCGGGGCACTGAAGCTTTCTTT
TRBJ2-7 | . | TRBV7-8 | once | CASSSTVLPEQYF | TGTGCCAGCAGCTCAACGGTCCTTCCCGAGCAGTACTTC
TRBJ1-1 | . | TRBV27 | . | CASRGQRNTEAFF | TGTGCCAGCAGAGGACAAAGGAACACTGAAGCTTTCTTT
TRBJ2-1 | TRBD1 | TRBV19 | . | CASSLTGGEIYNEQFF | TGTGCCAGTAGTCTCACAGGGGGTGAGATTTACAATGAGCAGTTCTTC
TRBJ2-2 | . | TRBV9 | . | CASSQLLDTGELFF | TGTGCCAGCAGCCAACTTCTGGACACCGGGGAGCTGTTTTTT
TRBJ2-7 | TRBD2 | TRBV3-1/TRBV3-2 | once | CASSQDLAGAYEQYF | TGTGCCAGCAGCCAAGATCTAGCGGGGGCCTACGAGCAGTACTTC
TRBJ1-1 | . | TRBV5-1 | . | CASSLGVSNTEAFF | TGCGCCAGCAGCTTGGGAGTGTCGAACACTGAAGCTTTCTTT
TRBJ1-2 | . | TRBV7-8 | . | CASSGGEISPNYGYTF | TGTGCCAGCAGTGGGGGGGAAATCTCGCCTAACTATGGCTACACCTTC
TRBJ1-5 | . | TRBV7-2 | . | CASSSTGKGNQPQHF | TGTGCCAGCAGCTCTACAGGGAAGGGAAATCAGCCCCAGCATTTT
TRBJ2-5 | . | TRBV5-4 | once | CASSFGKPGPQYF | TGTGCCAGCAGCTTTGGGAAGCCAGGGCCCCAGTACTTC
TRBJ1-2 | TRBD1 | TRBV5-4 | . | CASSKLDRGDYGYTF | TGTGCCAGCAGCAAGCTGGACAGGGGTGACTATGGCTACACCTTC
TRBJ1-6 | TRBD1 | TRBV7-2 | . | CASSLADRPNNSPLHF | TGTGCCAGCAGCTTAGCGGACAGGCCGAATAATTCACCCCTCCACTTT
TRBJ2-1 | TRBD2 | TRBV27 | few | CASSFLTSGSGNEQFF | TGTGCCAGCAGTTTCCTAACTAGCGGGAGCGGGAATGAGCAGTTCTTC
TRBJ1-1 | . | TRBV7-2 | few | CASSLARGRASEAFF | TGTGCCAGCAGCTTAGCCCGCGGCAGGGCCTCGGAAGCTTTCTTT
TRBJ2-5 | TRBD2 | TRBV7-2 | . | CASSSVGSGSWETQYF | TGTGCCAGCAGTTCGGTGGGTAGCGGGAGCTGGGAGACCCAGTACTTC
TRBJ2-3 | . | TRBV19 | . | CASSIRRSTDTQYF | TGTGCCAGTAGTATCAGGAGGTCCACAGATACGCAGTATTTT
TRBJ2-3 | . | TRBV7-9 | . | CASSPWTSGADTQYF | TGTGCCAGCAGCCCCTGGACCAGCGGTGCAGATACGCAGTATTTT
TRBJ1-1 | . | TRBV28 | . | CASSSSGDTEAFF | .
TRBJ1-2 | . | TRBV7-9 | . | CASSLWQRANYGYTF | TGTGCCAGCAGCCTCTGGCAGCGCGCTAACTATGGCTACACCTTC
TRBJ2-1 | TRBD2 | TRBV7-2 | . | CASSSRRTSGVNEQFF | TGTGCCAGCAGCTCCCGCCGGACTAGCGGGGTTAATGAGCAGTTCTTC
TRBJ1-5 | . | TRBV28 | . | CASRPKVGGGNQPQHF | TGTGCCAGCAGACCTAAAGTGGGGGGAGGCAATCAGCCCCAGCATTTT
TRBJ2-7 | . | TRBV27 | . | CASSLDSSYEQYF | TGTGCCAGCAGTTTGGACAGCTCCTACGAGCAGTACTTC
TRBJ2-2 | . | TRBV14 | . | CASSQNSGNTGELFF | TGTGCCAGCAGCCAGAATAGCGGGAACACCGGGGAGCTGTTTTTT
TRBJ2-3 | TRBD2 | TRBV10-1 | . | CASSEKGLLLAKDTQYF | TGCGCCAGCAGTGAGAAGGGGTTGTTACTAGCGAAAGATACGCAGTATTTT
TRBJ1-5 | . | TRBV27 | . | CASKRQSNQPQHF | TGTGCCAGCAAAAGACAGAGTAATCAGCCCCAGCATTTT
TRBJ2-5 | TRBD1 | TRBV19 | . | CASSIWDRALKGEETQYF | TGTGCCAGTAGTATTTGGGACAGGGCCCTAAAGGGGGAAGAGACCCAGTACTTC
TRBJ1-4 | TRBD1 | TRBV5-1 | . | CASSLEGGNEKLFF | TGCGCCAGCAGCTTGGAAGGGGGCAACGAAAAACTGTTTTTT
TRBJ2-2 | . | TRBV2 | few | CASTWGAGTGELFF | TGTGCCAGCACTTGGGGCGCCGGCACCGGGGAGCTGTTTTTT
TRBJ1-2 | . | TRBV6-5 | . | CASSPRGAPGYGYTF | TGTGCCAGCAGTCCCCGGGGGGCGCCGGGCTATGGCTACACCTTC
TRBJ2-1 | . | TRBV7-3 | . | CASSLGRYNEQFF | TGTGCCAGCAGCTTAGGTAGATACAATGAGCAGTTCTTC
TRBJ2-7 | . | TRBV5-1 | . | CASSYGTYYEQYF | TGCGCCAGCAGCTATGGGACATACTACGAGCAGTACTTC
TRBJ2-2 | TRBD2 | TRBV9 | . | CASSADRGGRSGELFF | TGTGCCAGCAGCGCCGACCGGGGGGGGCGAAGCGGGGAGCTGTTTTTT
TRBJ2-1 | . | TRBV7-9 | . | CASSPPGSRYNEQFF | TGTGCCAGCAGCCCCCCGGGGAGCAGGTACAATGAGCAGTTCTTC
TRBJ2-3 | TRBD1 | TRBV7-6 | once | CASRMGQGASDTQYF | TGTGCCAGCAGGATGGGACAGGGGGCTTCAGATACGCAGTATTTT
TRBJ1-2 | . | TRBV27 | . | CASSRGGEMVGYTF | TGTGCCAGCTCACGGGGTGGGGAAATGGTTGGCTACACCTTC
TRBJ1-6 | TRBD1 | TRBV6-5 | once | CASREDRGRSPLHF | TGTGCCAGCAGGGAGGACAGGGGAAGATCGCCCCTCCACTTT
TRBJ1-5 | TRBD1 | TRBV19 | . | CASSKRTGGNQPQHF | TGTGCCAGTAGTAAAAGGACAGGGGGGAACCAGCCCCAGCATTTT
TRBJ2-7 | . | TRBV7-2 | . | CASSSRRGIFYEQYF | TGTGCCAGCAGTTCGCGGAGAGGAATCTTCTACGAGCAGTACTTC
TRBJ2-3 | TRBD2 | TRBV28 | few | CASSDSGTYTDTQYF | TGTGCCAGCAGCGATAGCGGGACCTACACAGATACGCAGTATTTT
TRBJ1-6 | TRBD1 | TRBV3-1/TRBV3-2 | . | CASSRGQGPPLHF | TGTGCCAGCAGCCGAGGACAGGGGCCACCCCTCCACTTT
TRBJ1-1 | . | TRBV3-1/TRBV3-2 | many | CASSQGAGNTEAFF | TGTGCCAGCAGCCAAGGGGCAGGGAACACTGAAGCTTTCTTT
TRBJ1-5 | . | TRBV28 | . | CASSLWEGDSNQPQHF | TGTGCCAGCAGTTTATGGGAGGGAGATAGCAATCAGCCCCAGCATTTT
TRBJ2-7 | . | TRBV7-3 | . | CASSLNRVTEQYF | TGTGCCAGCAGCTTAAACAGGGTGACCGAGCAGTACTTC
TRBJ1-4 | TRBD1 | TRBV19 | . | CASSIGRGQVGLDEKLFF | TGTGCCAGTAGTATAGGGAGGGGACAGGTCGGCCTTGATGAAAAACTGTTTTTT
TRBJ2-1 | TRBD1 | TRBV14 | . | CASSQVRTGIDEQFF | TGTGCCAGCAGCCAAGTAAGGACAGGGATCGATGAGCAGTTCTTC
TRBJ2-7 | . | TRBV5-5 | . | CASSLAAGWASYEQYF | TGTGCCAGCAGCTTGGCCGCGGGCTGGGCCAGCTACGAGCAGTACTTC
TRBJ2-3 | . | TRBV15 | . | CATTGGTDTQYF | TGTGCCACCACGGGAGGCACAGATACGCAGTATTTT